This paragraph covers one TCR beta chain sequence. Its antigen is as yet unknown. This sample stems from a study of blood T cells in healthy people across ages. It was with a sample-barcoded 5' primer and a J-beta primer mix that a second PCR of about 7 to 12 cycles was run. TCRdb redid the calling of the 5' RACE reads with MiXCR, one entry per CDR3 protein. Altogether some 930,000 distinct CDR3 sequences are present, roughly 28% being singletons, with the ten largest covering about 10%. General study results and limits: Among T cells, TCR beta diversity per million cells dropped roughly linearly as age rose. Estimates based on one million T cells were treated as lower bounds.

V was trimmed by 3 bases and J by 7 bases, leaving 15 bases between them. The CDR3 loop spans 14 amino acids. Germline-derived CDR1 and CDR2 are MDHEN and SYDVKM. The same data also went into a second study, on T cells of mothers and their children.

The TCR comes from a middle-aged woman in good health. The sequenced sample consisted of blood. V is TRBV28 and J is TRBJ2-5, with D possibly matching TRBD2 (6 bases). The CDR3 region has the DNA TGTGCCAGCAGTTTGGGGCGGCGGGGAGGGACCCAGTACTTC. It specifies CASSLGRRGGTQYF.